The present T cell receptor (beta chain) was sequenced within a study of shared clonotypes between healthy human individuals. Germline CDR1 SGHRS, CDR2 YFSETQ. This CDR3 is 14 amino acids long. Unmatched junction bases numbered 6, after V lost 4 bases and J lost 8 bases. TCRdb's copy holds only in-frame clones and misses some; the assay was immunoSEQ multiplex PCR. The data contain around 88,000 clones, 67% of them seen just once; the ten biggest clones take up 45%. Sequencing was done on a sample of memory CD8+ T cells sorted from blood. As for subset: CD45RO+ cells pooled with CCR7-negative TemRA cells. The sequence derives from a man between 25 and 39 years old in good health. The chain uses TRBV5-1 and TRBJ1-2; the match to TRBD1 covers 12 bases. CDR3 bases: TGCGCCAGCAGCCCCGGGACAGGGGGCAGCGGCTACACCTTC. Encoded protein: CASSPGTGGSGYTF.